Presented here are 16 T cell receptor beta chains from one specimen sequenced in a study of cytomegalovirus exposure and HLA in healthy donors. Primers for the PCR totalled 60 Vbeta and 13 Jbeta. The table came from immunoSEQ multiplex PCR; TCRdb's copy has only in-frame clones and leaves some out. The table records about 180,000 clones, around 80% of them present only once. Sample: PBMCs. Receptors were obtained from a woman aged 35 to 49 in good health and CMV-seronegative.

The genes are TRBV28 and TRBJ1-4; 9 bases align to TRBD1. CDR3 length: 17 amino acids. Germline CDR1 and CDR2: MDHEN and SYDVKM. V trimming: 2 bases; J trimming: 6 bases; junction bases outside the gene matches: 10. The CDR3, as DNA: TGTGCCAGCAGTTTACTCGCCGGGACAGGGCTTTATGAAAAACTGTTTTTT. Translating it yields CASSLLAGTGLYEKLFF. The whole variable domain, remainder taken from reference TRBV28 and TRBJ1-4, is DVKVTQSSRYLVKRTGEKVFLECVQDMDHENMFWYRQDPGLGLRLIYFSYDVKMKEKGDIPEGYSVSREKKERFSLILESASTNQTSMYLCASSLLAGTGLYEKLFFGSGTQLSVL.

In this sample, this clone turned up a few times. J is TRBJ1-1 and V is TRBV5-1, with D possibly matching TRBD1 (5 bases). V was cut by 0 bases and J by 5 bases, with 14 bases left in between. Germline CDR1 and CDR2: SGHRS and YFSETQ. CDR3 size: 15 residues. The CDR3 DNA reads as TGCGCCAGCAGCTTGGTGGGGCAGGGAGGGACTGAAGCTTTCTTT. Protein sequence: CASSLVGQGGTEAFF.

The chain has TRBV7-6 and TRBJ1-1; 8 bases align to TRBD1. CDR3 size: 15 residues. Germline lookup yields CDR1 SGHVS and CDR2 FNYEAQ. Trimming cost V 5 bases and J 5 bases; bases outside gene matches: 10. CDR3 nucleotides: TGTGCCAGCAGCCCGGCGACAGGGGATGGTACTGAAGCTTTCTTT. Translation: CASSPATGDGTEAFF.

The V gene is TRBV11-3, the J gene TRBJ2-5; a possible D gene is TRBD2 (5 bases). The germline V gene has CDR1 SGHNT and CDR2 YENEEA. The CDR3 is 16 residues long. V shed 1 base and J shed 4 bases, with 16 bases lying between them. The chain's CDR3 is CASSLGFWGEGETQYF. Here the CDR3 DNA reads TGTGCCAGCAGCTTAGGTTTCTGGGGAGAAGGAGAGACCCAGTACTTC.

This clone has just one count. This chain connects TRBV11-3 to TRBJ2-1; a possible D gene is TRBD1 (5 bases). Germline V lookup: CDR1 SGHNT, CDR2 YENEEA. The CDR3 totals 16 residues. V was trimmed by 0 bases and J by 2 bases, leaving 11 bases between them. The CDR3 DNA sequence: TGTGCCAGCAGCTTAGATATAGGGGCGCCCTACAATGAGCAGTTCTTC. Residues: CASSLDIGAPYNEQFF.

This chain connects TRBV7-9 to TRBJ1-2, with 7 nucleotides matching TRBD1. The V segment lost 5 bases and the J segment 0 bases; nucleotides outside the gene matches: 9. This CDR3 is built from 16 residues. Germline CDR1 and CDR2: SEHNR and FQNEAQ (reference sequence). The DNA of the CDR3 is TGTGCCAGCAGCCAGGGACAGTCACCGACTAACTATGGCTACACCTTC. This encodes CASSQGQSPTNYGYTF.

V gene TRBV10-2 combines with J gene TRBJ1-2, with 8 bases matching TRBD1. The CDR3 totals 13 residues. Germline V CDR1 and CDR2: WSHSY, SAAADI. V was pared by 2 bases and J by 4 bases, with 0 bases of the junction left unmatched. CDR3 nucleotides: TGCGCCAGCAGTGAGGACAGGGGCTATGGCTACACCTTC. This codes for CASSEDRGYGYTF.

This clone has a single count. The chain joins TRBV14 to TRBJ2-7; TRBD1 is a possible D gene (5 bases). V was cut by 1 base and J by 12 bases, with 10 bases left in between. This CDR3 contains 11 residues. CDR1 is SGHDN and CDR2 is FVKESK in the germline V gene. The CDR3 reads CASSQGLGRYF. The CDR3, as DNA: TGTGCCAGCAGCCAAGGTCTGGGGCGGTACTTC.

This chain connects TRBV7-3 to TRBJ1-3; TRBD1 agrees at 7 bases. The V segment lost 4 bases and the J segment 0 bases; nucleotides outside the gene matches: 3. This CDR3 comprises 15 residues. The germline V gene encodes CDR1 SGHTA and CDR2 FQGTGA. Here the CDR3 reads CASSWDSSSGNTIYF. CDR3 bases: TGTGCCAGCAGCTGGGACAGCTCCTCTGGAAACACCATATATTTT.

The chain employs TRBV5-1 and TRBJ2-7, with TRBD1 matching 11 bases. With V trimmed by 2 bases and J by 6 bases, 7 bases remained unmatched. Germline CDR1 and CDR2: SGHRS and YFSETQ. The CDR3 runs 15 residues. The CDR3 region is CASSLAGQGATEQYF. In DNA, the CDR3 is TGCGCCAGCAGCTTAGCCGGACAGGGGGCGACCGAGCAGTACTTC.

The CDR3 DNA is TGTGCCAGCAGCTTAGAAGGGGGGGGGATCCAAGAGACCCAGTACTTC. It encodes CASSLEGGGIQETQYF. V is TRBV11-2 and J is TRBJ2-5; possible D gene TRBD2, 7 bases. Trimming pared 0 bases from V and 1 base from J, leaving 12 bases between. This CDR3 has 16 amino acids. From germline, CDR1 is SGHAT and CDR2 FQNNGV.

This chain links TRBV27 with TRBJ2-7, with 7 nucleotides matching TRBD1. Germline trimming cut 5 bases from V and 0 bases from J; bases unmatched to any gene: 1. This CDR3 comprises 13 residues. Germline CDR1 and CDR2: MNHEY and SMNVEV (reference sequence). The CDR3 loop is CASSGQVSYEQYF. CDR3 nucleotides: TGTGCCAGCAGTGGACAGGTCTCCTACGAGCAGTACTTC.

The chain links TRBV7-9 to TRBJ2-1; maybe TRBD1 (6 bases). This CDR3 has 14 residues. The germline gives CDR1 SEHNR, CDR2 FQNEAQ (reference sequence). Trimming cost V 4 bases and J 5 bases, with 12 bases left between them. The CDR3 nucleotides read TGTGCCAGCAGCTGGACAGTGGGTAACAATGAGCAGTTCTTC. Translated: CASSWTVGNNEQFF.

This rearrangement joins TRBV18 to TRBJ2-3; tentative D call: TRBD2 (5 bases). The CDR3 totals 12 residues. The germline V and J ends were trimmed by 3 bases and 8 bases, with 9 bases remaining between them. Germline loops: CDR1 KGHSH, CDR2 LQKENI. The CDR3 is CASSPPRGTQYF. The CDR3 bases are TGTGCCAGCTCACCCCCCCGGGGTACGCAGTATTTT. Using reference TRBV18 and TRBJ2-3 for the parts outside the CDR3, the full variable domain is NAGVMQNPRHLVRRRGQEARLRCSPMKGHSHVYWYRQLPEEGLKFMVYLQKENIIDESGMPKERFSAEFPKEGPSILRIQQVVRGDSAAYFCASSPPRGTQYFGPGTRLTVL.

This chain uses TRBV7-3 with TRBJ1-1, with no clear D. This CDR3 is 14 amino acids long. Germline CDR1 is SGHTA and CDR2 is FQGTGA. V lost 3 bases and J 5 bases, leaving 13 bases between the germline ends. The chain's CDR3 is CASSFGPTNTEAFF. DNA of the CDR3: TGTGCCAGCAGCTTTGGCCCCACAAATACTGAAGCTTTCTTT.

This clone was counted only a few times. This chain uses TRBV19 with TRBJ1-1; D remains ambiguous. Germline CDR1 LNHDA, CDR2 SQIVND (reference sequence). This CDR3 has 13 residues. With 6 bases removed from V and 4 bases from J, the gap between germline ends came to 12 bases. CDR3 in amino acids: CASRPQGGTEAFF. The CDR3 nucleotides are TGTGCCAGTAGGCCGCAAGGCGGCACTGAAGCTTTCTTT. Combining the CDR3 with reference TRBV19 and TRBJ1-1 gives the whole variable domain DGGITQSPKYLFRKEGQNVTLSCEQNLNHDAMYWYRQDPGQGLRLIYYSQIVNDFQKGDIAEGYSVSREKKESFPLTVTSAQKNPTAFYLCASRPQGGTEAFFGQGTRLTVV.